This T cell receptor (beta chain) came from a study of T cell changes during pregnancy in multiple sclerosis. The table came from immunoSEQ multiplex PCR; TCRdb's copy has only in-frame clones and leaves some out. Of about 68,000 clones in the sample, approximately 90% were seen once. The length of the CDR3 is 13 residues. Germline lookup yields CDR1 MNHNS and CDR2 SASEGT. V lost 6 bases and J 1 base, leaving 6 bases between the germline ends. The rearrangement links TRBV6-1 to TRBJ1-4, with no clear D. This clonotype originated in a female donor with multiple sclerosis, enrolled in a pregnancy study. This specimen was peripheral blood, taken in the third trimester of pregnancy. In DNA form, the CDR3 reads TGTGCCAGCAGGAGGAAAACTAATGAAAAACTGTTTTTT. Amino acids: CASRRKTNEKLFF.